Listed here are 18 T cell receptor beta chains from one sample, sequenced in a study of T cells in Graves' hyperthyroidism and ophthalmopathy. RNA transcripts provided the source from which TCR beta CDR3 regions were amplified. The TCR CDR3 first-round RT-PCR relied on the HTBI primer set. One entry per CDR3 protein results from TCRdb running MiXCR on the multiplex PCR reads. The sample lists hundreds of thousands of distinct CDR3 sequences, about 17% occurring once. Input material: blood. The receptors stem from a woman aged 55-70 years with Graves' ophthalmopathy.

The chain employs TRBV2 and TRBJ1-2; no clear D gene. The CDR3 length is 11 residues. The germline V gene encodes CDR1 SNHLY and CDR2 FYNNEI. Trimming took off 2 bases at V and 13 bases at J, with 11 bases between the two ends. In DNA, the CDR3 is TGTGCCAGCAGTGAAACCCTTGACCCCACCTTC. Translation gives CASSETLDPTF.

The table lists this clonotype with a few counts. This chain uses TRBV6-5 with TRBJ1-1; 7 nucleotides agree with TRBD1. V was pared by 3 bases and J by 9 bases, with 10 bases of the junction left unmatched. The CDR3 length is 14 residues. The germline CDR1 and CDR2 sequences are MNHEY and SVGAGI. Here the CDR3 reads CASSYLTRQGKAFF. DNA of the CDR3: TGTGCCAGCAGTTATCTCACGAGACAGGGCAAAGCTTTCTTT.

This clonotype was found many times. CDR3 loop: CASSNTNRRTEAFF. CDR3 DNA: TGTGCCAGCAGTAACACCAACCGTAGGACTGAAGCTTTCTTT. The chain couples TRBV3-1 to TRBJ1-1; D is uncertain. V was clipped by 6 bases and J by 5 bases, with 16 bases between them. This CDR3 contains 14 residues. Germline values: CDR1 LGHDT, CDR2 YNNKEL (reference sequence).

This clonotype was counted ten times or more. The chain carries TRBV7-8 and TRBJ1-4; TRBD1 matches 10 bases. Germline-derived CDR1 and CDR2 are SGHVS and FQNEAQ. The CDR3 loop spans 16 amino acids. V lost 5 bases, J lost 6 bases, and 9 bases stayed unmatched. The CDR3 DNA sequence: TGTGCCAGCAGCCCCCGAGTGGGGACAGGGGATGAAAAACTGTTTTTT. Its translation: CASSPRVGTGDEKLFF.

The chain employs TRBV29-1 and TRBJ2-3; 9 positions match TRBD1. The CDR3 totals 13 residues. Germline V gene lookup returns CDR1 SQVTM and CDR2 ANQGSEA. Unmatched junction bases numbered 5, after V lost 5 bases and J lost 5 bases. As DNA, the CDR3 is TGCAGCGTTTACGGGACAGGGAGAGATACGCAGTATTTT. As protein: CSVYGTGRDTQYF.

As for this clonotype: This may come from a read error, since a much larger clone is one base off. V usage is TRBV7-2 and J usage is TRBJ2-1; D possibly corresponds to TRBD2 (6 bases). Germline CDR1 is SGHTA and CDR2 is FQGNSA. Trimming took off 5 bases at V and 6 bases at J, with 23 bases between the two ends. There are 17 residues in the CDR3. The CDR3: CASSNIRGLAVGNEQFF. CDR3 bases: TGTGCCAGCAGCAATATAAGGGGACTTGCCGTGGGCAATGAGCAGTTCTTC. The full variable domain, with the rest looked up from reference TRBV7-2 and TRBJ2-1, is GAGVSQSPSNKVTEKGKDVELRCDPISGHTALYWYRQSLGQGLEFLIYFQGNSAPDKSGLPSDRFSAERTGGSVSTLTIQRTQQEDSAVYLCASSNIRGLAVGNEQFFGPGTRLTVL.

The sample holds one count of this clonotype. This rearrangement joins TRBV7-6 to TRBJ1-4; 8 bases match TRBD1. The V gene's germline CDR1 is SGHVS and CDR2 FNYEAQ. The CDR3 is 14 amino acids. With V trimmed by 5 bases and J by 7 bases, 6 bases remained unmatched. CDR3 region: CASSATTGAEKLFF. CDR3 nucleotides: TGTGCCAGCAGCGCAACGACAGGGGCTGAAAAACTGTTTTTT.

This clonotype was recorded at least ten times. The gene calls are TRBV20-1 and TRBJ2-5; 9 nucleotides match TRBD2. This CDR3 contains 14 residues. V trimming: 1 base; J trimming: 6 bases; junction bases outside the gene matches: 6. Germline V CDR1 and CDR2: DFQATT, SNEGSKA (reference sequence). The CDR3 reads CSARVSSGTKTQYF. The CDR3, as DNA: TGCAGTGCTAGAGTGTCTAGCGGGACGAAGACCCAGTACTTC.

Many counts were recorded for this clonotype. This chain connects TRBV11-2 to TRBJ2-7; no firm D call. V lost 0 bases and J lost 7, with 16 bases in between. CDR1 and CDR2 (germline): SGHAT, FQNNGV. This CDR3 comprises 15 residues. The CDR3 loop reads CASSLERHAVGEQYF. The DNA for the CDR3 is TGTGCCAGCAGCTTAGAAAGGCACGCAGTCGGGGAGCAGTACTTC.

The chain's CDR3 is CASSLMTEIYGYTF. The DNA of the CDR3 is TGTGCCAGCAGCCTGATGACAGAGATTTATGGCTACACCTTC. The chain recombines TRBV7-9 with TRBJ1-2; tentatively, D is TRBD1 (5 bases). Germline V gene lookup returns CDR1 SEHNR and CDR2 FQNEAQ (reference sequence). V lost 5 bases to trimming and J lost 5 bases, with 15 bases between them. The CDR3 has 14 residues.

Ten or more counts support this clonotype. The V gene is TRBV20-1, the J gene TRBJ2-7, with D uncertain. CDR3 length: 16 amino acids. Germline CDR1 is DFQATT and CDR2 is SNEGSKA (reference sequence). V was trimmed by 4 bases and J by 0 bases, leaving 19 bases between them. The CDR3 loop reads CSAIVPGGLSSYEQYF. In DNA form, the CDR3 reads TGCAGTGCTATAGTCCCAGGCGGTCTAAGCTCCTACGAGCAGTACTTC.

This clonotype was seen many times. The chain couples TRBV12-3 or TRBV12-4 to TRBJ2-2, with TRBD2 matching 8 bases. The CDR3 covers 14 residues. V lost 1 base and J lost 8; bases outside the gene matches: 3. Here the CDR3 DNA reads TGTGCCAGCAGTTTAGGAGCGGGAGCTGGGGAGCTGTTTTTT. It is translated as CASSLGAGAGELFF.

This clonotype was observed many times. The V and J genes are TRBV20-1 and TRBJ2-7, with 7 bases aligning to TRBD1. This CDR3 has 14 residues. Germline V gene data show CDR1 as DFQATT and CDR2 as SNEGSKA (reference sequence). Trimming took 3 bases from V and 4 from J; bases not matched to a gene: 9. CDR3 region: CSARGTASGYEQYF. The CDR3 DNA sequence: TGCAGTGCTAGGGGGACAGCCAGTGGGTACGAGCAGTACTTC.

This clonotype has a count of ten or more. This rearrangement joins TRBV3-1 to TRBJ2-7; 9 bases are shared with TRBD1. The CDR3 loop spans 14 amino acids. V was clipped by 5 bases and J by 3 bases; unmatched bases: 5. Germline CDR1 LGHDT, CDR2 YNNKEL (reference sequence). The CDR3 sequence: CASSGRQGDYEQYF. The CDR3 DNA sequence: TGTGCCAGCAGCGGCCGACAGGGGGACTACGAGCAGTACTTC.

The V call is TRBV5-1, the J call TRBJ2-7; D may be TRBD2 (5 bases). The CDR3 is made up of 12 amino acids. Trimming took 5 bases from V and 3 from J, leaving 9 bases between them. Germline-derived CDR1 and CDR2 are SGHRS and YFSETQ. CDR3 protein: CASRDSNYEQYF. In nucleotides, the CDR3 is TGCGCCAGCAGGGACTCCAACTACGAGCAGTACTTC.

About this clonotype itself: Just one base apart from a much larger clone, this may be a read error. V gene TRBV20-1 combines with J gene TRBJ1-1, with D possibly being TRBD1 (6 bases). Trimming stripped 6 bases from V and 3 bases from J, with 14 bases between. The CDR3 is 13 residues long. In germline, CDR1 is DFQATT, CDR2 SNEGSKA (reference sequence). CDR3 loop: CSAPRQEDTEAFF. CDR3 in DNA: TGCAGTGCCCCGCGACAGGAGGACACTGAAGCTTTCTTT.

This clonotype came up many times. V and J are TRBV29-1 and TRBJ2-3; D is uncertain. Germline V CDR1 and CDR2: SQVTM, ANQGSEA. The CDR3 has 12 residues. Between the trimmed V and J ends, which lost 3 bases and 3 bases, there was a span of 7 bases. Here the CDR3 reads CSVDIVTDTQYF. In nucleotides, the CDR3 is TGCAGCGTTGACATAGTGACAGATACGCAGTATTTT.

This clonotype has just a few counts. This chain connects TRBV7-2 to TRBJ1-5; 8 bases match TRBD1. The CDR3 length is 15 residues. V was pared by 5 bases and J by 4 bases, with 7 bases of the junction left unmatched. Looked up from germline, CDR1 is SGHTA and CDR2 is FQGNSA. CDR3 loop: CASSRDRWGNQPQHF. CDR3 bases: TGTGCCAGCAGCAGGGACAGGTGGGGGAATCAGCCCCAGCATTTT.